This T cell receptor (beta chain) was observed in a study of blood T cell repertoires in COVID-19. Study summary: Sites across the United States, Italy and Spain contributed samples from acute and convalescent COVID-19. PBMCs, B-cell-depleted T cells, or T cells were the source of the cDNA or gDNA that made up the material.

As originally analysed: Nucleated cell number was recorded as an estimate derived from reference gene primer amplification. The repertoire was sequenced with immunoSEQ multiplex PCR; TCRdb's copy has only in-frame clones and lacks some. The DNA gave D and trimming, while V, J and clone size come from that table. The sample has tens of thousands of clones, about four fifths seen once; the top ten hold 14%. The sequenced sample consisted of peripheral blood. The receptor comes from a man in his forties or fifties with active or convalescent COVID-19.

The CDR3 DNA reads as TGTGCCAGTAGTCTCCTTGACCGGAGGGTATCCACCGGGGAGCTGTTTTTT. The encoded protein is CASSLLDRRVSTGELFF. The gene calls are TRBV19 and TRBJ2-2; D perhaps matches TRBD2 (6 bases). CDR1 is LNHDA, CDR2 SQIVND, per germline (reference sequence). With 5 bases removed from V and 4 bases from J, the gap between germline ends came to 20 bases. This CDR3 is built from 17 residues.